Below are 17 T cell receptor beta chains sequenced from a single sample in a study of blood T cell repertoires in COVID-19. Repertoires were generated with immunoSEQ multiplex PCR, while TCRdb's copy carries only in-frame clones and drops some. The sample lists roughly 350,000 clones; roughly 90% were seen once. The sequenced sample consisted of peripheral blood. All receptors derive from a woman in her forties or fifties with active or convalescent COVID-19.

The gene calls are TRBV15 and TRBJ1-4, with TRBD1 as a possible D gene (6 bases). V lost 1 base and J lost 5, with 11 bases in between. From germline, CDR1 is LNHNV and CDR2 YYDKDF (reference sequence). The CDR3 sequence is 15 residues long. In DNA, the CDR3 is TGTGCCACCAGCAGAGTAACAGGGATCAATGAAAAACTGTTTTTT. The encoded protein is CATSRVTGINEKLFF.

The chain uses TRBV28 and TRBJ1-5; 7 nucleotides line up with TRBD1. The CDR3 is 14 amino acids. Trimming took 3 bases from V and 3 from J; bases not matched to a gene: 2. In germline, CDR1 is MDHEN, CDR2 SYDVKM. This CDR3 is CASSFRGVNQPQHF. CDR3 sequence (DNA): TGTGCCAGCAGTTTCAGGGGGGTCAATCAGCCCCAGCATTTT.

The chain recombines TRBV6-2 or TRBV6-3 with TRBJ2-3, with a tentative D call TRBD1 (5 bases). This CDR3 comprises 15 residues. CDR1 is MNHEY and CDR2 is SVGEGT in the germline V gene. V shed 5 bases and J shed 2 bases, with 14 bases lying between them. The DNA of the CDR3 is TGTGCCAGCAGTACTGATCAGGGCGTCACAGATACGCAGTATTTT. Its protein is CASSTDQGVTDTQYF.

This chain joins TRBV29-1 and TRBJ1-2, with D hard to call. The V and J ends lost 3 bases and 5 bases respectively, with 7 bases between them. Looked up from germline, CDR1 is SQVTM and CDR2 is ANQGSEA. The CDR3 loop spans 11 amino acids. Here the CDR3 DNA reads TGCAGCGTTGAGACACCTTATGGCTACACCTTC. It codes for CSVETPYGYTF.

The chain employs TRBV6-6 and TRBJ2-7; 8 nucleotides align to TRBD1. From germline, CDR1 is MNHNY and CDR2 SVGAGI (reference sequence). This CDR3 spans 14 amino acids. V lost 5 bases and J lost 2; bases outside the gene matches: 5. CDR3 bases: TGTGCCAGCAGTACGACAGGGGAAACCTACGAGCAGTACTTC. This sequence encodes CASSTTGETYEQYF.

V usage is TRBV27 and J usage is TRBJ1-2; weak D call: TRBD1 (5 bases). Germline-derived CDR1 and CDR2 are MNHEY and SMNVEV (reference sequence). This CDR3 region has 13 residues. Trimming removed 5 bases at V and 4 bases at J, with 11 bases between. The CDR3 protein is CASSPGGGYGYTF. In nucleotides, the CDR3 is TGTGCCAGCAGTCCGGGGGGGGGCTATGGCTACACCTTC.

V and J are TRBV7-2 and TRBJ1-1; no firm D call. The length of the CDR3 is 14 residues. The ends were cut back, 3 bases at V and 4 bases at J, with 12 bases in the middle. Per germline, CDR1 SGHTA and CDR2 FQGNSA. CDR3 protein: CASSFRRGSTEAFF. CDR3 coding DNA: TGTGCCAGCAGCTTCCGACGGGGAAGCACTGAAGCTTTCTTT.

V is TRBV7-9 and J is TRBJ2-5, with TRBD2 matching over 10 bases. The CDR3 length is 17 residues. The V segment lost 4 bases and the J segment 4 bases; nucleotides outside the gene matches: 12. CDR1 and CDR2 (germline): SEHNR, FQNEAQ (reference sequence). The CDR3 nucleotides are TGTGCCAGCAGCTCCAGGACTAGCGGTGTTAGGGCAGAGACCCAGTACTTC. Protein: CASSSRTSGVRAETQYF.

The chain employs TRBV6-5 and TRBJ2-2; 11 nucleotides agree with TRBD1. Germline V gives CDR1 MNHEY, CDR2 SVGAGI. Losses at the gene ends were 4 bases for V and 4 bases for J; bases not matched to a gene: 2. The CDR3 covers 15 residues. The CDR3 loop is CASSWGQGGTGELFF. In DNA, the CDR3 is TGTGCCAGCAGTTGGGGACAGGGGGGCACCGGGGAGCTGTTTTTT.

The chain is built from TRBV7-9 and TRBJ1-1, with TRBD1 matching 7 bases. CDR1 and CDR2 (germline): SEHNR, FQNEAQ (reference sequence). The CDR3 runs to 15 residues. V shed 5 bases, J shed 1 base, and the junction held 7 bases outside the gene matches. The CDR3 spells CASSQTGQTNTEAFF. CDR3 nucleotide sequence: TGTGCCAGCAGCCAGACGGGACAGACGAACACTGAAGCTTTCTTT.

The V gene is TRBV30, the J gene TRBJ2-1; no firm D call. This CDR3 comprises 15 residues. Germline V gene lookup returns CDR1 GTSNPN and CDR2 SVGIG (reference sequence). This CDR3 reads CAATFPSPFYNEQFF. CDR3 in DNA: TGTGCAGCAACCTTCCCGAGCCCTTTTTACAATGAGCAGTTCTTC.

The chain recombines TRBV10-2 with TRBJ2-2; 13 bases map to TRBD2. Trimming cost V 5 bases and J 3 bases; bases outside gene matches: 12. This CDR3 has 19 residues. The germline CDR1 and CDR2 sequences are WSHSY and SAAADI. CDR3 amino acids: CASSHNGLAGAGYTGELFF. CDR3 DNA sequence: TGCGCCAGCAGTCACAATGGACTAGCGGGAGCAGGGTACACCGGGGAGCTGTTTTTT.

This chain joins TRBV2 and TRBJ2-5; D remains unclear. Trimming cost V 7 bases and J 4 bases, with 13 bases left between them. The CDR3 extends over 13 amino acids. CDR1 and CDR2 from the germline V gene are SNHLY and FYNNEI. The DNA of the CDR3 is TGTGCCAGCATGAGGATCTTGAGAGAGACCCAGTACTTC. Translating gives CASMRILRETQYF.

This sequence joins TRBV7-2 and TRBJ1-1; D not resolved. Trimming took off 0 bases at V and 1 base at J, with 9 bases between the two ends. This CDR3 comprises 15 residues. Germline values: CDR1 SGHTA, CDR2 FQGNSA. The CDR3 spells CASSLAGHGNTEAFF. As DNA, the CDR3 is TGTGCCAGCAGCTTAGCGGGCCACGGGAACACTGAAGCTTTCTTT. The entire variable domain, with the rest obtained from reference TRBV7-2 and TRBJ1-1, is as follows: GAGVSQSPSNKVTEKGKDVELRCDPISGHTALYWYRQSLGQGLEFLIYFQGNSAPDKSGLPSDRFSAERTGGSVSTLTIQRTQQEDSAVYLCASSLAGHGNTEAFFGQGTRLTVV.

The CDR3 region is CASSPLSGGANGELFF. CDR3 bases: TGTGCCAGCAGCCCCCTTAGCGGGGGGGCTAACGGGGAGCTGTTTTTT. The chain employs TRBV7-2 and TRBJ2-2, with 11 nucleotides matching TRBD2. The CDR3 contains 16 residues. From germline, CDR1 is SGHTA and CDR2 FQGNSA. With V trimmed by 5 bases and J by 7 bases, 9 bases remained unmatched.

The gene calls are TRBV4-1 and TRBJ2-3; 7 nucleotides agree with TRBD1. Germline trimming cut 5 bases from V and 2 bases from J; bases unmatched to any gene: 7. The CDR3 runs to 15 residues. Germline V gives CDR1 MGHRA, CDR2 YSYEKL. CDR3 sequence: CASSAQGVATDTQYF. The CDR3 DNA reads TGCGCCAGCAGCGCGCAGGGGGTCGCCACAGATACGCAGTATTTT.

Only one count was recorded for this clone. The rearrangement joins TRBV4-1 to TRBJ2-3, with 7 positions matching TRBD1. CDR1 is MGHRA, CDR2 YSYEKL, per germline. V lost 3 bases, J lost 6 bases, and 9 bases stayed unmatched. This CDR3 region has 15 residues. The CDR3 here is CASSHRQGPTDTQYF. CDR3 bases: TGCGCCAGCAGCCACCGACAGGGCCCCACCGATACGCAGTATTTT.